This T cell receptor (beta chain) is from a study of T cell responses to AZD1222 COVID-19 vaccine. Looking at the study overall: Investigators merged groups given second doses at roughly 4 or roughly 12 weeks.

Clones were sequenced by immunoSEQ multiplex PCR, and TCRdb holds only the in-frame ones, with some missing. The data show about 100,000 clones, around nine tenths seen once. Findings and caveats of the study: The CD4 TCRs associated with vaccination extended across spike and predominated at 160-218 and 743-854.

A remark on this clone: The antigen remains undetermined.

This CDR3 region has 20 residues. This chain connects TRBV21-1 to TRBJ2-7; the D call TRBD2 from the table was never checked on the DNA. TRBV21-1 is flagged as a pseudogene. The material sequenced was peripheral blood, taken on day 0 of AZD1222 vaccination. This receptor was identified in an adult in good health. CDR3 nucleotide sequence: TGTGCCAGCAGCAACCGCCCCGGTTATCTAGCGGGGGAAGGCTCCTACGAGCAGTACTTC. Protein: CASSNRPGYLAGEGSYEQYF.